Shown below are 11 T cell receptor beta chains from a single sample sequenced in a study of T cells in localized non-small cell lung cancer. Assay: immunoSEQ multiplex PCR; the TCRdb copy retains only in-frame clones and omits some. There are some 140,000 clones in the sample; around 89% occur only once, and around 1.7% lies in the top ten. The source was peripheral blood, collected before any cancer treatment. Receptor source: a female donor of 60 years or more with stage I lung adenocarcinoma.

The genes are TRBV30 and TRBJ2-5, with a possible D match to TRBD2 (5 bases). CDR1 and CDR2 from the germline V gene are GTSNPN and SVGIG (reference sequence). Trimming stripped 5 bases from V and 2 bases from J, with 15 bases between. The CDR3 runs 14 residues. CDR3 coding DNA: TGTGCCTGGGATGCGGGTGGGGTACAAGAGACCCAGTACTTC. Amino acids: CAWDAGGVQETQYF.

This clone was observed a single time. The CDR3 region has the DNA TGTGCCTGGAACGGCGGGAGGGCCGGCAAAAACATTCAGTACTTC. It translates to CAWNGGRAGKNIQYF. The chain recombines TRBV30 with TRBJ2-4; TRBD2 aligns across 9 bases. This CDR3 is built from 15 residues. The germline V gene has CDR1 GTSNPN and CDR2 SVGIG (reference sequence). V lost 4 bases to trimming and J lost 3 bases; unmatched junction nucleotides: 7.

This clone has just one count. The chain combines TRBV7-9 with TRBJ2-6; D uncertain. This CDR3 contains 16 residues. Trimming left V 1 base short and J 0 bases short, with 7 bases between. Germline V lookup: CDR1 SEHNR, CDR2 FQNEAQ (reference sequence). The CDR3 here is CASSLVLNSGANVLTF. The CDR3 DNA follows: TGTGCCAGCAGCTTAGTTCTCAACTCTGGGGCCAACGTCCTGACTTTC.

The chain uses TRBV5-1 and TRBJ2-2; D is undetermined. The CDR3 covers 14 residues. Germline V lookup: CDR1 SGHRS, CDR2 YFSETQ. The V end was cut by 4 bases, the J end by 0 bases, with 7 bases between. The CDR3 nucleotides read TGCGCCAGCAGCAAAGATGCGAACACCGGGGAGCTGTTTTTT. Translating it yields CASSKDANTGELFF.

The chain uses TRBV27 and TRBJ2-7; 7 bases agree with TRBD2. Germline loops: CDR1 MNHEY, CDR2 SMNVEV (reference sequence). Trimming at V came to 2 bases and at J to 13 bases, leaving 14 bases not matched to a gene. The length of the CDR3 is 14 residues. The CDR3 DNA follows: TGTGCCAGCAGTTTAACTCCTAGAGCGGGGAAGTTATACTTC. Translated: CASSLTPRAGKLYF.

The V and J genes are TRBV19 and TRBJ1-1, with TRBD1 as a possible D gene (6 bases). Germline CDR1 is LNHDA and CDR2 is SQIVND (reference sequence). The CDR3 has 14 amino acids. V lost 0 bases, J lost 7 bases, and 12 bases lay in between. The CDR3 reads CASSIDRGRGEAFF. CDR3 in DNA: TGTGCCAGTAGTATAGATCGGGGGCGCGGTGAAGCTTTCTTT.

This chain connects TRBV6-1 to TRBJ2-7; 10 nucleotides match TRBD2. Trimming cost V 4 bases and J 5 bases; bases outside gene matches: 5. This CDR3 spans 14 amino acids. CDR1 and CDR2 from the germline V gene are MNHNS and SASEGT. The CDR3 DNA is TGTGCCAGCAGTGTAGCGGGAGGCTCTAACGAGCAGTACTTC. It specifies CASSVAGGSNEQYF.

This CDR3 reads CASRALGREWSREQYF. DNA for the CDR3: TGTGCCAGCAGAGCACTTGGCCGGGAGTGGTCGCGCGAGCAGTACTTC. This chain uses TRBV27 with TRBJ2-7, with a possible D match to TRBD2 (6 bases). V lost 6 bases to trimming and J lost 6 bases, with 24 bases between them. The CDR3 is made up of 16 amino acids. In germline, CDR1 is MNHEY, CDR2 SMNVEV (reference sequence).

The CDR3 DNA is TGTGCCAGCAGCTTGGACGGGACTAGCACAGAGACCCAGTACTTC. Translated, it gives CASSLDGTSTETQYF. V gene TRBV5-4 combines with J gene TRBJ2-5; TRBD2 matches 9 bases. Germline CDR1 SGHNT, CDR2 YYREEE (reference sequence). CDR3 length equals 15 residues. J gave up 4 bases and V 0 bases, and 4 bases lay outside the gene matches.

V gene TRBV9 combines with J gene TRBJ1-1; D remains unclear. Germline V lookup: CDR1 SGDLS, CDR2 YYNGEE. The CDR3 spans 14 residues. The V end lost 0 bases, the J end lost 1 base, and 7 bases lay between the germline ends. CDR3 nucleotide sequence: TGTGCCAGCAGCGTAGATTACGGGAACACTGAAGCTTTCTTT. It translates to CASSVDYGNTEAFF.

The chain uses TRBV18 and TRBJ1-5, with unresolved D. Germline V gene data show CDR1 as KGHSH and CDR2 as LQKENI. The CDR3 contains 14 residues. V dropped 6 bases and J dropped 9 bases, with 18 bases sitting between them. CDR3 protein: CASSPTGSLWPQHF. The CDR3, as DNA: TGTGCCAGCTCCCCTACCGGGTCCCTTTGGCCCCAGCATTTT.